The sequence of this T cell receptor (beta chain) was determined in a study of regulatory T cells in long-lasting Graves disease. This clonotype has at least ten counts. Noted time point: newly diagnosed GD, antithyroid drugs for less than 3 months. Extracted RNA from PBMCs served as the source of the TCR library. Assembly of TCR beta libraries relied on iRepertoire HTBI primers together with Arm-PCR of CDR3 regions. TCRdb itself ran the multiplex PCR reads through MiXCR, one entry per CDR3 protein. The sample includes around 400,000 distinct CDR3 sequences, about 15% of them seen just once. Germline assignment: CDR1 LGHDT and CDR2 YNNKEL (reference sequence). V lost 1 base to trimming and J lost 5 bases; unmatched junction nucleotides: 9. This CDR3 spans 16 amino acids. The same data also contributed to another study, on T cells in Graves' hyperthyroidism and ophthalmopathy. That paper adds: Each diagnosis was grounded in clinical symptoms, serum thyroxine and TRAb, thyroid ultrasound, and orbital computed tomography.

The V and J genes are TRBV3-1 and TRBJ2-5; 8 nucleotides line up with TRBD2. The source is a woman in her thirties or forties with Graves disease. This material consisted of peripheral blood mononuclear cells (PBMCs), taken at new diagnosis, from a patient treated with antithyroid drugs. This CDR3 reads CASSQVIPGLVETQYF. DNA of the CDR3: TGTGCCAGCAGCCAAGTCATTCCGGGACTAGTGGAGACCCAGTACTTC.